This T cell receptor (beta chain) emerged from a study of relationships among human T cell subsets. The study, taken as a whole, reports: Some CD4+CD8+ double-positive cells may remain after bead sorting.

In regard to this clonotype: Its antigen is undetermined.

Losses at the gene ends were 2 bases for V and 9 bases for J; bases not matched to a gene: 1. CDR3 length: 12 amino acids. Looked up from germline, CDR1 is SNHLY and CDR2 is FYNNEI. After CD4+CD56+ natural killer T cells were removed, anti-CD294 beads selected CD4+CD25-CD294+ Th2 cells. Semiquantitative ARM-PCR amplified T cell receptor alpha and beta CDR3 regions from mRNA. Exponential amplification used communal superprimers after tagged nested gene-specific primers in ARM-PCR. TCRdb re-called the multiplex PCR reads through MiXCR, storing one row per CDR3 protein. The sample includes thousands of distinct CDR3 sequences, roughly half of them seen just once.

This chain joins TRBV2 and TRBJ2-1; TRBD2 matches at 7 bases. The sample taken for sequencing was CD4+ Th2 cells sorted from blood. The TCR comes from a man aged 35 to 55 in good health. Here the CDR3 reads CASSESGAEQFF. CDR3 in DNA: TGTGCCAGCAGTGAAAGCGGGGCTGAGCAGTTCTTC.